These T cell receptor beta chains were read from a single sample in a study of blood T cell repertoires in COVID-19. Clones were read by immunoSEQ multiplex PCR, and TCRdb kept only the in-frame ones, dropping some. This table holds around 150,000 clones, roughly 90% found once. The sequencing input was peripheral blood. These receptors all come from a man between 18 and 35 years old with acute or convalescent COVID-19. CDR3s include the opening cysteine and the closing phenylalanine or tryptophan. D genes are given only for firm matches. Size values are once, few and many counts, or a class for expanded clones, and some rows have none.

v_gene	abundance	j_gene	d_gene	CDR3nt	CDR3aa
TRBV9	NA	TRBJ2-1	TRBD2	TGTGCCAGCAGCGTAGCCATCGGGACTAGCCAAAATGAGCAGTTCTTC	CASSVAIGTSQNEQFF
TRBV24-1	NA	TRBJ2-2	NA	TGTGCCACCAGTGGTGGAGCGAACACCGGGGAGCTGTTTTTT	CATSGGANTGELFF
TRBV5-4	NA	TRBJ2-1	NA	TGTGCCAGCAGCTTAAAGACAGCCTCCTACAATGAGCAGTTCTTC	CASSLKTASYNEQFF
TRBV7-9	NA	TRBJ1-1	NA	TGTGCCACCCTGGACGGGGTGAACACTGAAGCTTTCTTT	CATLDGVNTEAFF
TRBV19	NA	TRBJ1-5	TRBD1	TGTGCCAGTACTAATAGCCCGCGGCGGACAGGTAATCAGCCCCAGCATTTT	CASTNSPRRTGNQPQHF
TRBV5-4	NA	TRBJ1-3	NA	TGTGCCAGCACGGCACCCACAGGGAACGCTGGAAACACCATATATTTT	CASTAPTGNAGNTIYF
TRBV5-5	NA	TRBJ2-7	TRBD1	TGTGCCAGCAGCTTGACCGGACAGGGAGGCGAGCAGTACTTC	CASSLTGQGGEQYF
TRBV24-1	NA	TRBJ2-1	TRBD1	TGTGCCACCAGTGACCATTTGGGACAGACAATGAATGAGCAGTTCTTC	CATSDHLGQTMNEQFF
TRBV19	once	TRBJ1-2	NA	TGTGCCAGTTACAGGGTTGACTATGGCTACACCTTC	CASYRVDYGYTF
TRBV19	NA	TRBJ1-2	NA	TGTGCCAGTATCCGACGAGGTGCCTATGGCTACACCTTC	CASIRRGAYGYTF
TRBV10-3	NA	TRBJ2-3	TRBD1	TGTGCCATCACTTTGGACCGGGACAGTGGCGCAGATACGCAGTATTTT	CAITLDRDSGADTQYF
TRBV11-2	NA	TRBJ2-5	NA	TGTGCCAGCAGCTTCTTAAGCGGGCTATACCAAGAGACCCAGTACTTC	CASSFLSGLYQETQYF
TRBV5-1	NA	TRBJ2-7	NA	TGCGCCAGCAGCGTTGACGGGAACCTAGCCTACGAGCAGTACTTC	CASSVDGNLAYEQYF
TRBV6-1	NA	TRBJ2-5	NA	TGTGCCAGCAGTGAAGCGATCCGGTCCGGTGTGGAGACCCAGTACTTC	CASSEAIRSGVETQYF
TRBV5-1	once	TRBJ2-1	TRBD2	TGCGCCAGCAGCATATCGGGACTAGCGGATTACAATGAGCAGTTCTTC	CASSISGLADYNEQFF
TRBV12-5	NA	TRBJ2-4	NA	TGTGCTAGTGGCCCCGACAGTTCTCTAGGCATTCAGTACTTC	CASGPDSSLGIQYF
TRBV5-5	once	TRBJ2-7	NA	TGTGCCAGCAGCTTGGAGAGGTTGTACGAGCAGTACTTC	CASSLERLYEQYF
TRBV6-5	NA	TRBJ1-1	TRBD1	TGTGCCAGCAGTCGGACAGGGGAAGCTTTCTTT	CASSRTGEAFF
TRBV5-1	NA	TRBJ1-2	NA	TGCGCCAGCAGGGAGGAAACTAACTATGGCTACACCTTC	CASREETNYGYTF
TRBV7-9	NA	TRBJ1-1	TRBD1	TGTGCCAGCAGCTTAGACCTGAGGGGGCGCGACACTGAAGCTTTCTTT	CASSLDLRGRDTEAFF
TRBV12-3/TRBV12-4	NA	TRBJ2-7	TRBD2	TGTGCCAGCAGGGGCGGGGGTTACGAGCAGTACTTC	CASRGGGYEQYF
TRBV12-1	NA	TRBJ2-5	NA	TGTGCCAGTCTAGCGGGGGGTATCCAAGAGACCCAGTACTTC	CASLAGGIQETQYF
TRBV7-9	NA	TRBJ2-3	NA	TGTGCCAGCCTACCCGGGACTGCCAGCACAGATACGCAGTATTTT	CASLPGTASTDTQYF
TRBV7-9	NA	TRBJ1-5	NA	TGTGCCAGCAGCCCAGACAGCGGCAATCAGCCCCAGCATTTT	CASSPDSGNQPQHF
TRBV19	NA	TRBJ2-7	TRBD1	TGTGCCAGTAGTCGGCCTCGGACAGGACATTACGAGCAGTACTTC	CASSRPRTGHYEQYF
TRBV5-1	few	TRBJ2-1	TRBD1	TGCGCCAGCAGCTTGGGACAGGGAAATGAGCAGTTCTTC	CASSLGQGNEQFF
TRBV14	NA	TRBJ1-1	TRBD1	TGTGCCAGCAGCCAAGACAGGGGGACTGAAGCTTTCTTT	CASSQDRGTEAFF
TRBV7-8	NA	TRBJ1-1	TRBD1	TGTGCCAGCGGCACAGGGGGTTGGGGCACTGAAGCTTTCTTT	CASGTGGWGTEAFF
TRBV3-1/TRBV3-2	once	TRBJ2-3	TRBD2	TGTGCCAGCCGGGGGACTAGCGGGTTTCCTAGCACAGATACGCAGTATTTT	CASRGTSGFPSTDTQYF
TRBV12-5	once	TRBJ2-5	TRBD2	TGTGCTAGTGGTTTTCCGGGGCTAGCGGGCCAAGAGACCCAGTACTTC	CASGFPGLAGQETQYF
TRBV19	NA	TRBJ1-1	NA	TGTGCCAGTAGTATAGAGCCAGGGGCCAACACTGAAGCTTTCTTT	CASSIEPGANTEAFF
TRBV19	NA	TRBJ2-1	NA	TGTGCCAGTAGTACTAGCGATACCTACAATGAGCAGTTCTTC	CASSTSDTYNEQFF
TRBV7-2	NA	TRBJ2-7	TRBD2	TGTGCCAGCAGCCCCGATCGAGCGGGAGGGCCCTCCGAGCAGTACTTC	CASSPDRAGGPSEQYF
TRBV24-1	NA	TRBJ2-5	TRBD1	TGTGCCACCAGTGATCAGGACAGGGTGGAGACCCAGTACTTC	CATSDQDRVETQYF
TRBV7-9	NA	TRBJ2-5	TRBD2	TGTGCCAGCAGCTCCCCGACTAGCGGGGGGGAGACCCAGTACTTC	CASSSPTSGGETQYF